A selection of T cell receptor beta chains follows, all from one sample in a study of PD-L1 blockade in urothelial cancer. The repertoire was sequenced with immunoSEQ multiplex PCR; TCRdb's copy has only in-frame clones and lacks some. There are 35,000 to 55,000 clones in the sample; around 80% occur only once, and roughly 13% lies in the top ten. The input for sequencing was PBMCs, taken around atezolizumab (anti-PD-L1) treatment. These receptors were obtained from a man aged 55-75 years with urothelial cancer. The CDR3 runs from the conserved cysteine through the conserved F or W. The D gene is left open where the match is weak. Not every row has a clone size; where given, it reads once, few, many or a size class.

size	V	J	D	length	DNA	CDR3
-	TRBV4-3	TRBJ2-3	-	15	TGCGCCAGCAGCCAAGTACTAGGGGGTACAGATACGCAGTATTTT	CASSQVLGGTDTQYF
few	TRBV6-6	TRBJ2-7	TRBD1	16	TGTGCCAGCAGTAACCTGGACAGGGCGGGGATGGACGAGCAGTACTTC	CASSNLDRAGMDEQYF
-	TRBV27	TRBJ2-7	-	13	TGTGCCAGCAGTTTTAGTGCGGATTACGAGCAGTACTTC	CASSFSADYEQYF
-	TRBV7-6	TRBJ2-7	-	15	TGTGCCAGCAGCCCCGGGGAGACCACCTCGGGTGAGCAGTACTTC	CASSPGETTSGEQYF
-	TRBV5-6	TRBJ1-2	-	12	TGTGCCAGCAGCTCACAGCTCTATGGCTACACCTTC	CASSSQLYGYTF
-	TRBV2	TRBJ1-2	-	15	TGTGCCAGCAGTGAAACTAGGACAGTGATCTATGGCTACACCTTC	CASSETRTVIYGYTF
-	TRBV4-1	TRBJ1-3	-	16	TGCGCCAGCAGCCAAGATACAGCACACTCTGGAAACACCATATATTTT	CASSQDTAHSGNTIYF
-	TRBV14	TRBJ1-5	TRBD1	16	TGTGCCAGCAGCCCCGGGACAGGGACCAGCAATCAGCCCCAGCATTTT	CASSPGTGTSNQPQHF
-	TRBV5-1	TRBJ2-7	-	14	TGCGCCAGCAGCTTGGATGTGACAGGCTACGAGCAGTACTTC	CASSLDVTGYEQYF
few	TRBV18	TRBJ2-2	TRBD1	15	TGTGCCAGCTCAGTGGGACAGGGTAACACCGGGGAGCTGTTTTTT	CASSVGQGNTGELFF
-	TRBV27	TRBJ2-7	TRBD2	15	TGTGCCAGCAGTTCCACTAGCGGGGGTCCCTACGAGCAGTACTTC	CASSSTSGGPYEQYF
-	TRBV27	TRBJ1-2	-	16	TGTGCCAGCAGTCCTCGCCCCCCTGTAGGGGCCTATGGCTACACCTTC	CASSPRPPVGAYGYTF
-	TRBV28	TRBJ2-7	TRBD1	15	TGTGCCAGCAGTAAACCGGGACAGGGGGCCTACGAGCAGTACTTC	CASSKPGQGAYEQYF
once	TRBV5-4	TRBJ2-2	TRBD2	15	TGTGCCAGCAGCTTGTCGGGGGGGCACACCGGGGAGCTGTTTTTT	CASSLSGGHTGELFF
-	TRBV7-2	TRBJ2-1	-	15	TGTGCCAGCAGCTTTTGGGGGGGGCCCTACAATGAGCAGTTCTTC	CASSFWGGPYNEQFF
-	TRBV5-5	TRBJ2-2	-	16	TGTGCCAGCAGCCCCCAAGGGGGGGGCGGCACCGGGGAGCTGTTTTTT	CASSPQGGGGTGELFF
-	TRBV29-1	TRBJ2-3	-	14	TGCAGCGTTGAAGATGAGCAGGGCCAGGGTACGCAGTATTTT	CSVEDEQGQGTQYF
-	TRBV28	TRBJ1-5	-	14	TGTGCCAGCAGCAAGAGACAGCCCAATCAGCCCCAGCATTTT	CASSKRQPNQPQHF
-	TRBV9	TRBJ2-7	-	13	TGTGCCGGGGTCGGGCGGGGTCCCTACGAGCAGTACTTC	CAGVGRGPYEQYF
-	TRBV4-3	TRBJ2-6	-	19	TGCGCCAGCAGCCGATCACTGAGGGACACGTCCTCTGGGGCCAACGTCCTGACTTTC	CASSRSLRDTSSGANVLTF
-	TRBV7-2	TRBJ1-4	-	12	TGTGCCAGCAGCGCTTACCAGGGTACGGTGTTTTTT	CASSAYQGTVFF
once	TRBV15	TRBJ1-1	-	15	TGTGCCACCAGCAGAGATCGAGGTAACCAACGGTGGGCTTTCTTT	CATSRDRGNQRWAFF
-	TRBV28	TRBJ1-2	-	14	TGTGCCAGCAGTTCCTCGACACTTGCTCATGGCTACACCTTC	CASSSSTLAHGYTF
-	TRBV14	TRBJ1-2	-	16	TGTGCCAGCAGCCAAGTCATCGGCGGGGAGGGCTATGGCTACACCTTC	CASSQVIGGEGYGYTF
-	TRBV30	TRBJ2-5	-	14	TGTGCCTGGAGTGTACAACCGGTCGGGGAGACCCAGTACTTC	CAWSVQPVGETQYF
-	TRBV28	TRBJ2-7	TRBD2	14	TGTGCCAGCAGGTGGGGGACTAGCAGCTACGAGCAGTACTTC	CASRWGTSSYEQYF
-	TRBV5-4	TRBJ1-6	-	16	TGTGCCAGCAGCCCCGGACAATTTAGGTCTAATTCACCCCTCCACTTT	CASSPGQFRSNSPLHF
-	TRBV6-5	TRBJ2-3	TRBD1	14	TGTGCCAGCGGGACAGGGGGCTTAACAGATACGCAGTATTTT	CASGTGGLTDTQYF
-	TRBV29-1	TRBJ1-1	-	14	TGCAGCGTACAGGGTGGGGAAAGGGTCACTGAAGCTTTCTTT	CSVQGGERVTEAFF
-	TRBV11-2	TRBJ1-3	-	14	TGTGCCAGCAGCTTAGACAGATCTGGAAACACCATATATTTT	CASSLDRSGNTIYF
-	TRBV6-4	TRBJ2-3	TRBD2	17	TGTGCCAGCTCCCCCGGGACTAGCATAGGGGGGACAGATACGCAGTATTTT	CASSPGTSIGGTDTQYF
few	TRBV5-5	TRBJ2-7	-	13	TGTGCCAGCAGCCGATACGCGTCCCACGAGCAGTACTTC	CASSRYASHEQYF
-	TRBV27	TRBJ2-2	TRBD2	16	TGTGCCAGCAGCCCGCTAGCGGGAGGGCCGACCGGGGAGCTGTTTTTT	CASSPLAGGPTGELFF
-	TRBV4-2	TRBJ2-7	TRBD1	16	TGTGCCAGCAGCCAAGCGAGGACAGGGGGGTGGTACGAGCAGTACTTC	CASSQARTGGWYEQYF
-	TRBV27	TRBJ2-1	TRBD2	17	TGTGCCAGCAGGGGACTAGCGGGAGGACGAAGGTTCAATGAGCAGTTCTTC	CASRGLAGGRRFNEQFF
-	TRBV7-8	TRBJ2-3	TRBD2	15	TGTGCCAGCAGTTTAACGACTAGCGGCACAGATACGCAGTATTTT	CASSLTTSGTDTQYF
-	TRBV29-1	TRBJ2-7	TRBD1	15	TGCAGCGTCTTAGGACAGGGGGAGATATCCTACGAGCAGTACTTC	CSVLGQGEISYEQYF
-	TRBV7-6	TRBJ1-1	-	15	TGTGCCAGCAGCTACCAAATGGGGCAGAACACTGAAGCTTTCTTT	CASSYQMGQNTEAFF
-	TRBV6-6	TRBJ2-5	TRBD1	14	TGTGCCAGCAGGGAGCAGGGGGCTCAGGAGACCCAGTACTTC	CASREQGAQETQYF
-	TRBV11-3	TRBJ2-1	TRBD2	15	TGTGCCAGCAGCTTCGGGAGGGCAACCTACAATGAGCAGTTCTTC	CASSFGRATYNEQFF
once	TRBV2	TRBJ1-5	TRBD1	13	TGTGCCAGCAATAGACAGGGGGGTCAGCCCCAGCATTTT	CASNRQGGQPQHF
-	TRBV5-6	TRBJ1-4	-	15	TGTGCCAGCAGCTTGCCAGGACAGACGAATGAAAAACTGTTTTTT	CASSLPGQTNEKLFF
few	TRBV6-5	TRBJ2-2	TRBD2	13	TGTGCCAGCAACACGGGGGGCACCGGGGAGCTGTTTTTT	CASNTGGTGELFF